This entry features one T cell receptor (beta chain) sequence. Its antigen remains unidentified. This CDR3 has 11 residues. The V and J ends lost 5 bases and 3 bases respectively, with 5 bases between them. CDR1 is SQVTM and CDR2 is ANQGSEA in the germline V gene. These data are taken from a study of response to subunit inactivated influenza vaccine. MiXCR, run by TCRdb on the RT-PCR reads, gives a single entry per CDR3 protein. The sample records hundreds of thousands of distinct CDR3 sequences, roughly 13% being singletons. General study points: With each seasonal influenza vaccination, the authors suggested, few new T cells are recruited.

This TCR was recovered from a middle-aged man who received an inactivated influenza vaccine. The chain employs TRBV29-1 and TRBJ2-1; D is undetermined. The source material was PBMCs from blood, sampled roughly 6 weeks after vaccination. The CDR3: CSVRFYNEQFF. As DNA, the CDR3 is TGCAGCGTTCGCTTCTACAATGAGCAGTTCTTC.